At least ten counts were recorded for the clone carrying this T cell receptor beta chain. Other DNA sequences in this specimen translate into the identical CDR3. The CDR3 is 11 amino acids. The germline V gene has CDR1 DFQATT and CDR2 SNEGSKA (reference sequence). Trimming pared 3 bases from V and 5 bases from J, leaving 8 bases between. The sample originates from a study of blood T cell repertoires in COVID-19. Overall study: Whether acute or convalescent, the COVID-19 samples came from the United States, Italy and Spain. The cDNA or gDNA used as material had been derived from T cells, B-cell-depleted T cells, or PBMCs.

Original processing methods: How many nucleated cells were present was estimated from reference gene primer amplification. Some clones are missing from TCRdb's copy, which holds only in-frame ones; the method was immunoSEQ multiplex PCR. Clone size and the V and J calls come from that table; the DNA yielded D and trimming. The profile shows 150,000 to 200,000 clones, around 85% of them singletons. What was sequenced was peripheral blood. The TCR comes from a man in his sixties with acute or convalescent COVID-19. The chain couples TRBV20-1 to TRBJ2-7, with a tentative D call TRBD1 (5 bases). CDR3 protein: CSASSGHEQYF. The CDR3 DNA reads TGCAGTGCTAGTTCAGGGCACGAGCAGTACTTC.